A selection of T cell receptor beta chains follows, all from one sample in a study of blood T cell repertoires in COVID-19. Method: immunoSEQ multiplex PCR; TCRdb's copy keeps in-frame clones and lacks some. Of about 320,000 clones detected, 88% appear once; the ten largest clones hold under 2%. Input material: peripheral blood. The source of these receptors is a woman aged 25 to 39 with COVID-19, enrolled during active disease. Both conserved end residues are part of each CDR3. The D gene is left open where the match is weak. Not all rows give a size; the values are once, few, many and, for expanded clones, a class.

d_gene	j_gene	v_gene	abundance	len	CDR3nt	CDR3aa
-	TRBJ1-2	TRBV5-6	-	15	TGTGCCAGCAGCTTGGTGGTAGGCCTTGAGGGTGGCTACACCTTC	CASSLVVGLEGGYTF
-	TRBJ2-1	TRBV5-5	once	15	TGTGCCAGCAACATCGGACTTCCTACCTACAATGAGCAGTTCTTC	CASNIGLPTYNEQFF
-	TRBJ1-1	TRBV20-1	-	15	TGCAGTGCTAGTTCGCGGGGAGGGGTAAACCTTGAAGCTTTCTTT	CSASSRGGVNLEAFF
TRBD1	TRBJ1-5	TRBV2	-	14	TGTGCCAGCAGTGTTGACAGGGGGAAAAGGCCCCAGCATTTT	CASSVDRGKRPQHF
-	TRBJ2-6	TRBV20-1	-	17	TGCAGTGCTAGTTTGCGGGACAGCCTTAGGGGGGCCAACGTCCTGACTTTC	CSASLRDSLRGANVLTF
-	TRBJ1-2	TRBV6-6	once	10	TGTGCCACCAACAGCTATGGCTACACCTTC	CATNSYGYTF
TRBD1	TRBJ1-2	TRBV6-6	-	14	TGTGCCAGCAGTTACTCAGACAGGGCCTATGGCTACACCTTC	CASSYSDRAYGYTF
-	TRBJ1-6	TRBV2	many	13	TGTGCCAGCAGCCAAGACAGGAACTCACCCCTCCACTTT	CASSQDRNSPLHF
-	TRBJ1-1	TRBV5-1	-	14	TGCGCCAGCAGCTTGGAGCACGATAACACTGAAGCTTTCTTT	CASSLEHDNTEAFF
TRBD1	TRBJ1-6	TRBV5-1	-	13	TGCGCCAGCAGCCTAGGACAGGGATCACCCCTCCACTTT	CASSLGQGSPLHF
-	TRBJ2-3	TRBV6-5	-	14	TGTGCCAGCAGTTACGGCAGGGTCACAGATACGCAGTATTTT	CASSYGRVTDTQYF
-	TRBJ2-1	TRBV6-5	once	14	TGTGCCAGCAGTTCCCCACAGGGACGGAATGAGCAGTTCTTC	CASSSPQGRNEQFF
-	TRBJ1-1	TRBV5-5	-	15	TGTGCCAGCAGCCCCTGGGCCAGACTGAACACTGAAGCTTTCTTT	CASSPWARLNTEAFF
-	TRBJ1-1	TRBV6-2/TRBV6-3	-	16	TGTGCCAGCAGCCACGACAGACTGGCGATGAACACTGAAGCTTTCTTT	CASSHDRLAMNTEAFF
-	TRBJ2-2	TRBV24-1	-	23	TGTGCCACCAGTGGCGCGACTCAGGGACGAAGATTCAAAATGGGGGGTAGGGGCGGGGAGCTGTTTTTT	CATSGATQGRRFKMGGRGGELFF
TRBD2	TRBJ2-1	TRBV9	-	14	TGTGCCAGCAGCGTCCCGGGACTATACAATGAGCAGTTCTTC	CASSVPGLYNEQFF
-	TRBJ1-1	TRBV20-1	-	11	TGCAGTGCTTTACAGAACACTGAAGCTTTCTTT	CSALQNTEAFF
TRBD2	TRBJ2-3	TRBV20-1	-	15	TGCAGTGCTAGTGGGGGGAGACTAGCAAGAGATACGCAGTATTTT	CSASGGRLARDTQYF
TRBD1	TRBJ1-4	TRBV2	-	14	TGTGCCAGCAGTCCTCGGACAGGGTTTGAAAAACTGTTTTTT	CASSPRTGFEKLFF
-	TRBJ1-4	TRBV5-1	-	16	TGCGCCAGCAGCCTGGGGATGCGGGTATTGGATGAAAAACTGTTTTTT	CASSLGMRVLDEKLFF
-	TRBJ1-1	TRBV6-2/TRBV6-3	few	13	TGTGCCAGCAGTTACTCGAACCCCAATCAGGCTTTCTTT	CASSYSNPNQAFF
-	TRBJ1-5	TRBV11-2	-	15	TGTGCCAGCAGCTTGGGGCAGAATAGCAATCAGCCCCAGCATTTT	CASSLGQNSNQPQHF
-	TRBJ1-2	TRBV5-6	-	13	TGTGCCAGCAGCTTGGCCTACCCGCGTGGCTACACCTTC	CASSLAYPRGYTF
TRBD1	TRBJ2-6	TRBV19	-	16	TGTGCCAGTAGTCCCCTGACAGGGACTGGGGCCAACGTCCTGACTTTC	CASSPLTGTGANVLTF
-	TRBJ1-5	TRBV6-6	-	12	TGTGCCAGCAGCTACCAGGATCAGCCCCAGCATTTT	CASSYQDQPQHF
-	TRBJ1-4	TRBV6-5	-	14	TGTGCCAGCAGTAAACAAGAACGGAGTGAAAAACTGTTTTTT	CASSKQERSEKLFF
-	TRBJ1-4	TRBV7-2	-	15	TGTGCCAGCAGCTTAGACAGGGCAGGGTATGAAAAACTGTTTTTT	CASSLDRAGYEKLFF
-	TRBJ2-7	TRBV6-6	-	15	TGTGCCAGCAGTTACTCGGACACCCTAACCTACGAGCAGTACTTC	CASSYSDTLTYEQYF
-	TRBJ1-1	TRBV2	-	15	TGTGCCAGCAGGGAGGGCTTTTTGGGCGGCACTGAAGCTTTCTTT	CASREGFLGGTEAFF
-	TRBJ2-1	TRBV27	-	15	TGTGCCAGCGGGGAATCGCGGGGGCTCTACAATGAGCAGTTCTTC	CASGESRGLYNEQFF
-	TRBJ1-1	TRBV6-5	-	15	TGTGCCAGCAGTTACGGACATGTTCTGAACACTGAAGCTTTCTTT	CASSYGHVLNTEAFF
TRBD1	TRBJ1-2	TRBV19	-	15	TGTGCCAGTTCTGGGTACGACAGGGCGGTGGATGGCTACACCTTC	CASSGYDRAVDGYTF
-	TRBJ2-7	TRBV11-3	-	13	TGTGCCAGCAGCTTAGTTCTCCGGGGCGAGCAGTACTTC	CASSLVLRGEQYF
-	TRBJ1-3	TRBV14	-	15	TGTGCCAGCAGCGCACAGGCGACGGATAGAAACACCATATATTTT	CASSAQATDRNTIYF
TRBD1	TRBJ2-5	TRBV10-3	once	15	TGTGCCATCAGCCCGAGACAGGGCCCGCAAGAGACCCAGTACTTC	CAISPRQGPQETQYF
-	TRBJ1-2	TRBV6-5	-	15	TGTGCCAGCAGTTACACTAACTCCGGAATTCTTGGCTACACCTTC	CASSYTNSGILGYTF
-	TRBJ1-5	TRBV27	-	15	TGTGCCAGCAGTCGTTCCCCGGGAGGTGATCAGCCCCAGCATTTT	CASSRSPGGDQPQHF
-	TRBJ1-3	TRBV6-2/TRBV6-3	-	15	TGTGCCAGCAGTTACGCGGTCCCCCCTGGAAACACCATATATTTT	CASSYAVPPGNTIYF
TRBD1	TRBJ1-2	TRBV19	-	15	TGTGCCAGTACGGGACAGGGTACCCCTAACTATGGCTACACCTTC	CASTGQGTPNYGYTF
-	TRBJ2-5	TRBV2	-	12	TGTGCCAGCAGTGGTCTGCAAGAGACCCAGTACTTC	CASSGLQETQYF
-	TRBJ1-1	TRBV6-5	-	15	TGTGCCAGCAGCTACGATCTTGGGGCCAACACTGAAGCTTTCTTT	CASSYDLGANTEAFF
TRBD1	TRBJ1-5	TRBV4-2	-	15	TGTGCCAGCAGCCTTACAGGGGGCCGAAATCAGCCCCAGCATTTT	CASSLTGGRNQPQHF